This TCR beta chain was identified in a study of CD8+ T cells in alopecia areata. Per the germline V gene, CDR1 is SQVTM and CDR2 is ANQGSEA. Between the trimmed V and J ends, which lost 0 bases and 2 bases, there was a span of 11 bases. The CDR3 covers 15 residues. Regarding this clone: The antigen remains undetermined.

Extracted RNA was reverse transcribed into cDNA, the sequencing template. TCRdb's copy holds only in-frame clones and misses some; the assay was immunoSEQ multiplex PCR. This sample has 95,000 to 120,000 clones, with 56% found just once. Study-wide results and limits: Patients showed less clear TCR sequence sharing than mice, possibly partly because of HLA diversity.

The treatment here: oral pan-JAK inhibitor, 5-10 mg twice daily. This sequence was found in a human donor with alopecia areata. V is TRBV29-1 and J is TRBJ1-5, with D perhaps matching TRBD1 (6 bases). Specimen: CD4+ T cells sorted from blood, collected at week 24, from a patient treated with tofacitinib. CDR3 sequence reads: CSVEDLRGGNQPQHF. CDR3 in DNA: TGCAGCGTTGAAGATCTCAGGGGTGGCAATCAGCCCCAGCATTTT. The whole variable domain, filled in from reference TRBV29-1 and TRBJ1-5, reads SAVISQKPSRDICQRGTSLTIQCQVDSQVTMMFWYRQQPGQSLTLIATANQGSEATYESGFVIDKFPISRPNLTFSTLTVSNMSPEDSSIYLCSVEDLRGGNQPQHFGDGTRLSIL.